One T cell receptor beta chain is described in this entry. Its matching antigen is unknown. This specimen comes from a study of blood T cells in healthy people across ages. Study-level information: Per every two T cells, about one barcoded beta molecule was captured by template switching. Study observations and caveats: Diversity was higher, and naive CD4+ cells more numerous, in long-lived donors than in aged donors. Percentage of naive T cells showed a strong correlation with TCR beta diversity.

The second PCR ran about 6 to 12 cycles with a sample-barcoded 5' primer and J-beta primers. TCRdb re-called the 5' RACE reads with MiXCR, one entry per CDR3 protein. The sample includes 950,000 to 1,200,000 distinct CDR3 sequences, roughly two fifths of them seen just once. This clonotype was obtained from a man between 18 and 35 years old in good health. The specimen sequenced was blood.

The CDR3 DNA is TGTGCCAGCAGTGAATATAGGGACAGGGTCGTGAATGAGCAGTTCTTC. This codes for CASSEYRDRVVNEQFF. The V and J genes are TRBV2 and TRBJ2-1; 9 bases fit TRBD1. Germline V CDR1 and CDR2: SNHLY, FYNNEI. The J segment lost 7 bases and the V segment lost 2 bases, leaving 9 bases of the junction unmatched. The length of the CDR3 is 16 residues.